This is a list of T cell receptor beta chains from one sample in a study of tumor-infiltrating lymphocytes in primary liver carcinoma. One entry per CDR3 protein, called by TCRdb with MiXCR from the multiplex PCR reads. The sample holds approximately 330,000 distinct CDR3 sequences, around 60% seen once. Sequencing used peripheral blood. Every receptor here comes from a man aged 40-50 years with primary liver carcinoma and hepatitis B virus infection. Both conserved end residues are trimmed from each CDR3. The order of the fields is D gene, J gene, V gene, CDR3 protein. D genes are given only for firm matches.

>TRBD2|TRBJ2-1|TRBV6-2/TRBV6-3
ASRTSGSLNEQF
>NA|TRBJ2-7|TRBV6-5
ASSYSGAGASSYEQY
>TRBD2|TRBJ2-7|TRBV6-1
ATGLVGEQY
>NA|TRBJ2-3|TRBV4-1
ASSQEKRAGTDTQY
>TRBD2|TRBJ2-3|TRBV6-6
ASRTGGRDTQY
>TRBD1|TRBJ2-7|TRBV28
ASSIPGDSSYEQY
>TRBD2|TRBJ2-1|TRBV14
ASSRGGMANEQF
>NA|NA|TRBV6-1
ASSEISYSNQPQY
>NA|TRBJ2-1|TRBV5-5
ASSLKASSYNEQF
>NA|TRBJ2-7|TRBV11-2
ASRQGGSTYEHY
>NA|TRBJ1-1|TRBV28
ASSLWGEANTEAF
>NA|TRBJ1-1|TRBV29-1
SVGDVQVNTEAF
>TRBD2|TRBJ2-2|TRBV2
ASSEPAGENTGELF
>TRBD1|TRBJ1-1|TRBV11-2
VSSLAYRGTGTEAS
>TRBD1|TRBJ2-3|TRBV2
VSSDGQGTDTQY
>TRBD1|TRBJ1-6|TRBV28
ASLLSTGGNSPLH
>NA|TRBJ1-5|TRBV4-2
VSSQEPGVSIQPQH
>NA|TRBJ2-1|TRBV5-1
ASSLPGAEQF
>NA|TRBJ2-7|TRBV5-1
ASSLLFRESEQY
>NA|TRBJ1-1|TRBV12-3/TRBV12-4
ASSLTGSNTEAF